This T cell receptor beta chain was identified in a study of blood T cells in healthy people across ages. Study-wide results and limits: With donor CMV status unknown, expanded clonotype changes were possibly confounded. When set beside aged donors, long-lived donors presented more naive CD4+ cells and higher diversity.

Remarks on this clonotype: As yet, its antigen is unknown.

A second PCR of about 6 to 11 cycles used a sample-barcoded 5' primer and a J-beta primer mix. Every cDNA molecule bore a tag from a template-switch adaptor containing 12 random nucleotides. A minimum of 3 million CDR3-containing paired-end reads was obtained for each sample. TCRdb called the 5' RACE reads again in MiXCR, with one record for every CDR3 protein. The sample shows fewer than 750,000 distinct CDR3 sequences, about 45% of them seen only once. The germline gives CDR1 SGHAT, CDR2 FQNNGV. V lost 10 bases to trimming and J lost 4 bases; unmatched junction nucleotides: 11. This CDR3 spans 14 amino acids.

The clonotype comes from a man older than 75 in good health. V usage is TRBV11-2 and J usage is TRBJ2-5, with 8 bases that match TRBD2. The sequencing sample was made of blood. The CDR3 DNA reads TGTGCCACCTCACCAGGCGGGAGGAGAGAGACCCAGTACTTC. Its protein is CATSPGGRRETQYF.